This T cell receptor (beta chain) was sequenced during a study of cytomegalovirus exposure and HLA in healthy donors. General study findings and limits: A likely sequencing artifact accounted for one observed cluster of highly shared sequence variants.

Note on this clone: What it recognizes is unknown.

The CDR3 sequence is 13 residues long. The germline V gene has CDR1 MNHNS and CDR2 SASEGT. V gave up 6 bases and J gave up 2 bases, with 10 bases separating them. PCR primers comprised 60 Vbeta and 13 Jbeta primers. Sequencing was performed with immunoSEQ multiplex PCR; in TCRdb, only in-frame clones are kept and a portion is missing. The table shows over 65,000 clones, with about 81% occurring only once. The TCR sequence derives from a human donor in good health. The gene calls are TRBV6-1 and TRBJ1-1, with D possibly being TRBD1 (5 bases). The sample was PBMCs. The CDR3, as DNA: TGTGCCAGCAGACTTACAGGAAACACTGAAGCTTTCTTT. Translation gives CASRLTGNTEAFF.